This T cell receptor (beta chain) was recorded in a study of cytomegalovirus exposure and HLA in healthy donors. A multiplex PCR was run with 60 Vbeta primers and 13 Jbeta primers. Assay: immunoSEQ multiplex PCR; the TCRdb copy retains only in-frame clones and omits some. The repertoire has around 200,000 clones, about three quarters of them found once; the top ten carry around 3.4%. Overall study results and limits: Sequencing likely caused a cluster of highly shared sequence variants. It was only CMV serostatus that was available as immune exposure information.

Turning to this clone: Its target is unknown. The junction departs from germline at one end; a sequencing error may be responsible.

The source material was PBMCs. This TCR came from a woman in her sixties or seventies in good health and CMV-seropositive.

CDR3 nucleotides: TGTTCCAGCAGACCAGACAGGGGGCAGGGATCACCCCTCCACTTT. This sequence encodes CSSRPDRGQGSPLHF. V gene TRBV7-9 combines with J gene TRBJ1-6; TRBD1 agrees at 10 bases. There are 15 residues in the CDR3. Germline loops: CDR1 SEHNR, CDR2 FQNEAQ (reference sequence).